This T cell receptor (beta chain) was identified in a study of blood T cell repertoires in COVID-19. Study at large: Sites across the United States, Italy and Spain contributed samples from acute and convalescent COVID-19. PBMCs, B-cell-depleted T cells, or T cells were the source of the cDNA or gDNA that made up the material.

The CDR3 is 15 amino acids. Germline CDR1 is SGHTA and CDR2 is FQGTGA. The V gene lost 5 bases and the J gene lost 2 bases, with 13 bases spanning the gap. Per the original data handling: By means of reference gene primer amplification, nucleated cell counts were estimated. This table comes from immunoSEQ multiplex PCR, and its TCRdb copy is limited to in-frame clones, with some not included. The DNA gave D and trimming, while V, J and clone size come from that table. This sample has about 81,000 clones, with 84% found just once. This TCR was sampled from a human donor in a cohort sampled during active COVID-19. The J gene is TRBJ2-1, the V gene TRBV7-3; D possibly corresponds to TRBD2 (5 bases). Sample: peripheral blood. The CDR3 spells CASSDNWEPYNEQFF. The CDR3 region has the DNA TGTGCCAGCAGCGATAATTGGGAGCCCTACAATGAGCAGTTCTTC. Looking up the rest from reference TRBV7-3 and TRBJ2-1 gives the full variable domain: GAGVSQTPSNKVTEKGKYVELRCDPISGHTALYWYRQSLGQGPEFLIYFQGTGAADDSGLPNDRFFAVRPEGSVSTLKIQRTERGDSAVYLCASSDNWEPYNEQFFGPGTRLTVL.